This T cell receptor beta chain is drawn from a study of CD8 T cells in ankylosing spondylitis. TCRdb redid the calling of the 5' RACE reads with MiXCR, one entry per CDR3 protein. The sample holds more than 250,000 distinct CDR3 sequences; around 10% are singletons and the top ten take about 10%. This clonotype was seen a handful of times. Its specificity is not known. Study findings and constraints: Certain motif variants had earlier appeared in reactive arthritis synovial fluid and blood. There was reportedly significant enrichment of clones that were disease-linked in matched ankylosing spondylitis synovial fluid.

Trimming removed 7 bases at V and 1 base at J, with 17 bases between. The CDR3 consists of 16 residues. Germline V CDR1 and CDR2: KGHDR, SFDVKD. The chain couples TRBV24-1 to TRBJ2-3, with D tentatively TRBD1 (5 bases). The sequenced sample consisted of blood, either unsorted or a sorted T cell fraction (not recorded which). This receptor was identified in a female donor with ankylosing spondylitis or in good health (not recorded which). This CDR3 is CATRATQGKGTDTQYF. CDR3 sequence (DNA): TGTGCCACCAGGGCAACGCAGGGTAAAGGCACAGATACGCAGTATTTT.